Each of the 18 T cell receptor beta chains below was sequenced from the same sample in a study of blood T cells in healthy people across ages. Primed by a sample-barcoded 5' primer and a J-beta primer mix, a second PCR proceeded for 7 to 11 cycles. TCRdb redid the calling of the 5' RACE reads with MiXCR, one entry per CDR3 protein. The sample lists fewer than 2,000,000 distinct CDR3 sequences; 34% were seen once. What was sequenced was blood. The receptors stem from a woman in her twenties or thirties in good health.

The rearrangement links TRBV12-3 or TRBV12-4 to TRBJ2-2; no reliable D call. The germline V and J ends were trimmed by 2 bases and 4 bases, with 11 bases remaining between them. This CDR3 is built from 15 residues. This CDR3 is CASSLRLGGTGELFF. For the CDR3, the DNA is TGTGCCAGCAGTTTACGCCTAGGCGGCACCGGGGAGCTGTTTTTT.

This clonotype was seen a handful of times. The chain uses TRBV6-1 and TRBJ2-7; TRBD1 matches 7 bases. Germline lookup yields CDR1 MNHNS and CDR2 SASEGT. V shed 2 bases, J shed 3 bases, and the junction held 13 bases outside the gene matches. The CDR3 contains 17 residues. Written as DNA, the CDR3 is TGTGCCAGCAGTGAATTGCCGGTGAGACAGGGCAACTACGAGCAGTACTTC. It translates to CASSELPVRQGNYEQYF.

This clonotype was found a few times. The chain employs TRBV12-3 or TRBV12-4 and TRBJ2-6; the match to TRBD2 covers 14 bases. The length of the CDR3 is 18 residues. Germline trimming cut 3 bases from V and 1 base from J; bases unmatched to any gene: 2. For the CDR3, the DNA is TGTGCCAGCAGTTTGGGACTAGCGGGAGTTTCTGGGGCCAACGTCCTGACTTTC. Protein product: CASSLGLAGVSGANVLTF.

This clonotype came up a few times. An end of the junction differs from the germline gene, which may be a read error. This sequence joins TRBV12-3 or TRBV12-4 and TRBJ2-1; a possible D gene is TRBD1 (6 bases). The CDR3 runs 16 residues. CDR3 DNA sequence: TGTGCCGGCAGGCTTGGACAGCTCAGCTCCTACAATGAGCAGTTCTTC. As protein: CAGRLGQLSSYNEQFF.

V gene TRBV6-1 combines with J gene TRBJ1-1; 8 bases fit TRBD1. The germline gives CDR1 MNHNS, CDR2 SASEGT. This CDR3 contains 15 residues. J gave up 3 bases and V 7 bases, and 10 bases lay outside the gene matches. Here the CDR3 reads CASKGDPGQDTEAFF. Here the CDR3 DNA reads TGTGCCAGCAAAGGGGATCCGGGACAGGACACTGAAGCTTTCTTT.

The DNA of the CDR3 is TGCGCCAGCAGCGATGGGACAGGGGGCTCATGGAACACTGAAGCTTTCTTT. Amino acid sequence: CASSDGTGGSWNTEAFF. This chain links TRBV5-1 with TRBJ1-1, with 12 bases identical to TRBD1. CDR1 SGHRS and CDR2 YFSETQ come from the germline V gene. V trimming: 4 bases; J trimming: 1 base; junction bases outside the gene matches: 8. The CDR3 extends over 17 amino acids.

The chain employs TRBV9 and TRBJ2-3, with 8 nucleotides matching TRBD2. Trimming removed 0 bases from V and 0 bases from J; junction bases left unmatched: 6. Per the germline V gene, CDR1 is SGDLS and CDR2 is YYNGEE. The length of the CDR3 is 17 residues. CDR3 in DNA: TGTGCCAGCAGCGTAGAGACGGGAGGGAGAAGCACAGATACGCAGTATTTT. Its translation: CASSVETGGRSTDTQYF.

Only a few counts were recorded for this clonotype. The rearrangement links TRBV30 to TRBJ2-4; TRBD1 matches at 10 bases. Matching the DNA end better, TRBJ2-7 makes the J call doubtful. Germline V gives CDR1 GTSNPN, CDR2 SVGIG (reference sequence). CDR3 size: 14 residues. CDR3 sequence: CAWSVGTGDYEQYF. The CDR3 bases are TGTGCCTGGAGTGTAGGGACAGGGGACTACGAGCAGTACTTC.

This clonotype was seen repeatedly, ten times or more. This chain connects TRBV4-1 to TRBJ2-5, with no clear D. This CDR3 contains 14 residues. The germline V gene has CDR1 MGHRA and CDR2 YSYEKL. Trimming pared 1 base from V and 3 bases from J, leaving 9 bases between. DNA of the CDR3: TGCGCCAGCAGCCAAGTGTGGGCTAAAGAGACCCAGTACTTC. Translated: CASSQVWAKETQYF.

This clonotype appeared many times. V gene TRBV29-1 combines with J gene TRBJ2-4; D not certain. CDR1 and CDR2 (germline): SQVTM, ANQGSEA. The V end lost 3 bases, the J end lost 0 bases, and 6 bases lay between the germline ends. This CDR3 is 13 amino acids long. CDR3 loop: CSVEVAAKNIQYF. In DNA form, the CDR3 reads TGCAGCGTTGAGGTTGCAGCCAAAAACATTCAGTACTTC.

This chain connects TRBV30 to TRBJ2-7, with no clear D. V lost 2 bases and J 0 bases, leaving 11 bases between the germline ends. Germline V gene data show CDR1 as GTSNPN and CDR2 as SVGIG (reference sequence). The CDR3 loop spans 14 amino acids. The CDR3 region is CAWSPRVSSYEQYF. The DNA of the CDR3 is TGTGCCTGGAGTCCTCGGGTGAGCTCCTACGAGCAGTACTTC.

This clonotype was observed a few times. This chain joins TRBV6-1 and TRBJ2-1; 11 nucleotides match TRBD2. The CDR3 covers 18 residues. V shed 5 bases and J 9 bases; nucleotides not matched to a gene: 18. The germline V gene encodes CDR1 MNHNS and CDR2 SASEGT. CDR3 region: CASSNARTRGLADFEQFF. The CDR3, as DNA: TGTGCCAGCAGTAATGCCCGAACCCGGGGACTAGCGGATTTTGAGCAGTTCTTC.

This clonotype was seen repeatedly, ten times or more. This chain uses TRBV4-2 with TRBJ2-3; TRBD2 might be the D (5 bases). V lost 1 base and J 6 bases, leaving 11 bases between the germline ends. This CDR3 has 14 amino acids. Germline V lookup: CDR1 LGHNA, CDR2 YNFKEQ. CDR3 protein: CASSQGLGGDTQYF. In nucleotides, the CDR3 is TGTGCCAGCAGCCAAGGGCTCGGCGGGGATACGCAGTATTTT.

The gene calls are TRBV4-2 and TRBJ2-6, with D maybe TRBD2 (6 bases). Germline CDR1 LGHNA, CDR2 YNFKEQ. The CDR3 is 17 residues long. V was clipped by 0 bases and J by 2 bases, with 11 bases between them. The CDR3 region has the DNA TGTGCCAGCAGCCAAGAGGGTCCGGGAGCTGGGGCCAACGTCCTGACTTTC. Its protein is CASSQEGPGAGANVLTF.

The CDR3 DNA reads as TGTGCCAGCAGTTACCTCGGGACGGGGAACACTGAAGCTTTCTTT. It codes for CASSYLGTGNTEAFF. The chain carries TRBV6-2 or TRBV6-3 and TRBJ1-1; possible D gene TRBD1, 5 bases. Germline CDR1 reads MNHEY; CDR2 reads SVGEGT. The CDR3 covers 15 residues. Trimming stripped 2 bases from V and 1 base from J, with 11 bases between.

This clonotype was counted between two and nine times. CDR3 sequence reads: CASSLERLGQGAYEQYF. The CDR3 DNA sequence: TGTGCCAGCAGCTTAGAGCGTTTGGGACAGGGGGCTTACGAGCAGTACTTC. V and J are TRBV7-6 and TRBJ2-7, with 12 bases identical to TRBD1. The CDR3 totals 17 residues. Unmatched junction bases numbered 8, after V lost 1 base and J lost 4 bases. Germline values: CDR1 SGHVS, CDR2 FNYEAQ.

This clonotype has a count of ten or more. This sequence joins TRBV29-1 and TRBJ2-7, with 11 bases matching TRBD2. Germline V CDR1 and CDR2: SQVTM, ANQGSEA. The length of the CDR3 is 19 residues. The trim removed 3 bases at V and 5 bases at J, leaving 21 bases unmatched. The CDR3 loop reads CSVEGLSGSLAGGSDEQYF. Here the CDR3 DNA reads TGCAGCGTTGAGGGCCTCTCGGGATCGCTAGCGGGAGGTAGCGACGAGCAGTACTTC.

This clonotype was seen ten or more times. The chain carries TRBV20-1 and TRBJ2-5; TRBD2 is a possible D gene (6 bases). CDR3 length: 14 amino acids. The V gene's germline CDR1 is DFQATT and CDR2 SNEGSKA (reference sequence). CDR3 DNA sequence: TGCATTCCGAAAAAGACTAGTGGGGAAGAGACCCAGTACTTC. Translation: CIPKKTSGEETQYF.